The present TCR beta chain was sequenced within a study of T cell responses to AZD1222 COVID-19 vaccine. Study findings and constraints: Nearly half of unique spike-specific TCRs reportedly avoided B.1.351 and B.1.1.7 mutated regions. Sampling captured repertoires only after the peak T cell response.

With regard to this clone: The antigen is undetermined.

The protocol was immunoSEQ multiplex PCR, while the TCRdb copy is restricted to in-frame clones and leaves out a portion. This sample has roughly 110,000 clones; about 90% occur once, and the top ten carry around 4.4%. CDR3 size: 14 residues. The germline V gene has CDR1 KGHDR and CDR2 SFDVKD. The germline V and J ends were trimmed by 4 bases and 2 bases, with 8 bases remaining between them. This clonotype was obtained from an adult in good health. The sequenced sample was peripheral blood, obtained on day 0 of AZD1222 vaccination. The V call is TRBV24-1, the J call TRBJ1-3; no clear D. The CDR3, as DNA: TGTGCCACCAGTGAGAAGGGTGCTGGAAACACCATATATTTT. It specifies CATSEKGAGNTIYF.